A few counts support the clone carrying this TCR beta chain. In the same sample, other DNA sequences code for this CDR3. The record originates from a study of blood T cell repertoires in COVID-19. Study background: Collection of acute and convalescent COVID-19 samples took place in the United States, Italy and Spain. From T cells, B-cell-depleted T cells, or PBMCs came the material, which was cDNA or gDNA.

Libraries were prepared by immunoSEQ multiplex PCR; TCRdb keeps only in-frame clonotypes and omits some of them. The sample contains some 230,000 clones, approximately 81% of which appear only once. The length of the CDR3 is 14 residues. Germline values: CDR1 LGHDT, CDR2 YNNKEL (reference sequence). Trimming took 4 bases from V and 4 from J; bases not matched to a gene: 6. The TCR was taken from a woman aged 55-69 years who had recovered from COVID-19. The sample taken for sequencing was peripheral blood. J is TRBJ1-2 and V is TRBV3-1 (or the pseudogene TRBV3-2); TRBD1 agrees at 7 bases. CDR3: CASSPRQGSYGYTF. The CDR3 coding sequence is TGTGCCAGCAGCCCCAGACAGGGCTCCTATGGCTACACCTTC.